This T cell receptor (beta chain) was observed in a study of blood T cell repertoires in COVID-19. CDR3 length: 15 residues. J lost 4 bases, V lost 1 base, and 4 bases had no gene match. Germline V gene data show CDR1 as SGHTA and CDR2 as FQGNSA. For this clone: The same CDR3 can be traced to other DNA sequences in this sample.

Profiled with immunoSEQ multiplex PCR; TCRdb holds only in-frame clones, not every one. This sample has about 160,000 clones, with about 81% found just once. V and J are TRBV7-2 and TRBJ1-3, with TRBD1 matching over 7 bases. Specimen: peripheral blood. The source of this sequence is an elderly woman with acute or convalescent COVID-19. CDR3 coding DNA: TGTGCCAGCAGCTTAGAGAGGGGGCTCGGAAACACCATATATTTT. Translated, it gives CASSLERGLGNTIYF. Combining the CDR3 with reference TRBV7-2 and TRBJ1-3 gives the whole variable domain GAGVSQSPSNKVTEKGKDVELRCDPISGHTALYWYRQSLGQGLEFLIYFQGNSAPDKSGLPSDRFSAERTGGSVSTLTIQRTQQEDSAVYLCASSLERGLGNTIYFGEGSWLTVV.